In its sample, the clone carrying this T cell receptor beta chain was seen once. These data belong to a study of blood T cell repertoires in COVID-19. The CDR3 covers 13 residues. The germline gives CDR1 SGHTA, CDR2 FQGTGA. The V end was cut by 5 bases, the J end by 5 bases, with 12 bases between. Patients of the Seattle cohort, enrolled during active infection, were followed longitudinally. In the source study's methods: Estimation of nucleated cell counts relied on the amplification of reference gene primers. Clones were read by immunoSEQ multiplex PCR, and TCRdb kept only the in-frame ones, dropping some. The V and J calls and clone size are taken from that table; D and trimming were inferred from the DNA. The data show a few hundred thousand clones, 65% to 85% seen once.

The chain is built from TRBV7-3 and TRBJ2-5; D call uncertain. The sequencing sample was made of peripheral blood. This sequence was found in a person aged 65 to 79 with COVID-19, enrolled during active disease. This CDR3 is CASSVDPGETQYF. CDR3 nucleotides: TGTGCCAGCAGCGTCGACCCCGGGGAGACCCAGTACTTC.